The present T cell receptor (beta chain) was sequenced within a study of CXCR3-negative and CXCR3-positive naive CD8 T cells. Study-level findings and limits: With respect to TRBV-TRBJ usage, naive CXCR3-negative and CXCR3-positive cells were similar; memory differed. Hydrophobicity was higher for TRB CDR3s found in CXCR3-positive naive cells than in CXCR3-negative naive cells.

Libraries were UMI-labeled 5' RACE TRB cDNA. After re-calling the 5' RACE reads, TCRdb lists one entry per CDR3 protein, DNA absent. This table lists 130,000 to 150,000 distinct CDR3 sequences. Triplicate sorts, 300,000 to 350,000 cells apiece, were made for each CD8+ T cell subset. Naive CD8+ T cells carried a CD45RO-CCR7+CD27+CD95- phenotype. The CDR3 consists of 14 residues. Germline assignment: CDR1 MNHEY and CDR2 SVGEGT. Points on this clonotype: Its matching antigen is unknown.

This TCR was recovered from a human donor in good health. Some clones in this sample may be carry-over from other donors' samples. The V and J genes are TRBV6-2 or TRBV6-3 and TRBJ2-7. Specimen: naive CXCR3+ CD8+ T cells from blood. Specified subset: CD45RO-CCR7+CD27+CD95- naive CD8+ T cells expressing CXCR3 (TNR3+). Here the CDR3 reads CASSYSSSAHEQYF.